This is a list of T cell receptor beta chains from one sample in a study of shared clonotypes between healthy human individuals. Generated by immunoSEQ multiplex PCR, the TCRdb table keeps only in-frame clones and is missing some. This table has some 2.1 million clones, roughly 94% appearing once. Sequencing was carried out using naive CD8+ T cells sorted from blood. Receptor source: a man in his late teens or twenties in good health. Both conserved end residues are part of each CDR3. D genes are given only for firm matches. Clone size, where shown, is once, few, many, or a class for clones that have expanded.

V	J	size	D	CDR3	DNA
TRBV27	TRBJ1-5	.	.	CASSLGNLGNQPQHF	TGTGCCAGCAGTTTAGGGAATCTGGGCAATCAGCCCCAGCATTTT
TRBV27	TRBJ2-4	.	TRBD1	CASSPTQGAGDIQYF	TGTGCCAGCAGCCCAACACAGGGGGCGGGAGACATTCAGTACTTC
TRBV9	TRBJ2-2	once	.	CASSEGSSNTGELFF	TGTGCCAGCAGCGAGGGCAGCTCGAACACCGGGGAGCTGTTTTTT
TRBV6-5	TRBJ2-3	.	.	CASSYLEGADTQYF	TGTGCCAGCAGTTACTTGGAGGGAGCAGATACGCAGTATTTT
TRBV5-5	TRBJ1-1	.	.	CASSFKSMNTEAFF	TGTGCCAGCAGCTTTAAGAGCATGAACACTGAAGCTTTCTTT
TRBV27	TRBJ1-2	.	.	CASGSPMRFYGYTF	TGTGCCAGCGGTTCGCCCATGCGGTTCTATGGCTACACCTTC
TRBV19	TRBJ1-1	.	.	CASSVKGGSTEAFF	TGTGCCAGTAGTGTCAAGGGGGGGAGCACTGAAGCTTTCTTT
TRBV10-3	TRBJ2-7	.	TRBD1	CAISESTRDRGYEQYF	TGTGCCATCAGTGAGTCGACTCGTGACAGGGGCTACGAGCAGTACTTC
TRBV28	TRBJ2-7	.	.	CASSSAPGEQYF	TGTGCCAGCAGTTCTGCGCCGGGCGAGCAGTACTTC
TRBV7-2	TRBJ2-1	.	TRBD2	CASSLVLAGGNEQFF	TGTGCCAGCAGCTTAGTCCTAGCGGGAGGAAATGAGCAGTTCTTC
TRBV14	TRBJ1-2	.	TRBD1	CASSPGQGRLGYTF	TGTGCCAGCAGCCCCGGACAGGGAAGGTTGGGCTACACCTTC
TRBV4-3	TRBJ1-2	.	.	CASSQDSRANYGYTF	TGCGCCAGCAGCCAAGATTCGAGAGCTAACTATGGCTACACCTTC
TRBV9	TRBJ1-1	.	.	CASSVATSNTEAFF	TGTGCCAGCAGCGTAGCTACGTCGAACACTGAAGCTTTCTTT
TRBV30	TRBJ2-3	.	.	CAWRATGLLVTDTQYF	TGTGCCTGGAGGGCGACGGGACTCCTCGTCACAGATACGCAGTATTTT
TRBV6-1	TRBJ1-3	.	.	CASSETVSGNTIYF	TGTGCCAGCAGTGAAACGGTCTCTGGAAACACCATATATTTT
TRBV5-1	TRBJ2-3	.	.	CASSPGTRSTDTQYF	TGCGCCAGCAGCCCCGGGACACGCAGCACAGATACGCAGTATTTT
TRBV6-4	TRBJ2-4	.	.	CASSDFRRRENIQYF	TGTGCCAGCAGTGACTTTAGGCGGAGGGAAAACATTCAGTACTTC
TRBV12-5	TRBJ1-1	.	.	CVNILGVNTEAFF	TGTGTTAACATTCTGGGGGTGAACACTGAAGCTTTCTTT
TRBV9	TRBJ2-3	.	TRBD2	CASSEGTSSEPTDTQYF	TGTGCCAGCAGCGAGGGGACTAGCTCAGAGCCCACAGATACGCAGTATTTT
TRBV6-5	TRBJ2-6	.	.	CASSYRWENVLTF	TGTGCCAGCAGTTACAGGTGGGAAAACGTCCTGACTTTC
TRBV19	TRBJ1-2	.	TRBD1	CASSLGTGGVYGYTF	TGTGCCAGTAGCCTCGGGACAGGGGGAGTCTATGGCTACACCTTC
TRBV10-3	TRBJ2-3	once	TRBD2	CAIRGAGRSADTQYF	TGTGCCATCAGAGGAGCGGGACGATCCGCAGATACGCAGTATTTT
TRBV11-2	TRBJ2-7	once	.	CASSFSGASYEQYF	TGTGCCAGCAGCTTTTCCGGGGCCTCCTACGAGCAGTACTTC
TRBV5-6	TRBJ1-1	.	.	CASSSARGPLEAFF	TGTGCCAGCAGCTCGGCGAGGGGCCCCCTTGAAGCTTTCTTT
TRBV27	TRBJ1-2	.	.	CASSDAYPTSGVYGYTF	TGTGCCAGCAGCGATGCCTACCCTACCTCAGGGGTATATGGCTACACCTTC
TRBV13	TRBJ2-5	.	TRBD1	CASSSRDREQETQYF	TGTGCCAGCAGCTCAAGGGACAGGGAACAAGAGACCCAGTACTTC
TRBV15	TRBJ2-7	once	TRBD2	CATSKLAGGHEQYF	TGTGCCACCAGCAAACTAGCGGGGGGCCACGAGCAGTACTTC
TRBV29-1	TRBJ2-7	.	.	CSARSESSYEQYF	TGCAGCGCCCGTTCAGAAAGCTCCTACGAGCAGTACTTC
TRBV7-9	TRBJ2-7	.	.	CASSLGDAEQYF	TGTGCCAGCAGCTTAGGGGACGCGGAGCAGTACTTC
TRBV18	TRBJ1-2	.	TRBD1	CASSPTTGEAYGYTF	TGTGCCAGCTCACCCACGACAGGGGAGGCGTATGGCTACACCTTC
TRBV4-1	TRBJ1-1	.	TRBD1	CASSQWDSSNTEAFF	TGCGCCAGCAGCCAATGGGACAGCTCGAACACTGAAGCTTTCTTT
TRBV4-3	TRBJ1-2	.	.	CASSHLSGMNGYTF	TGCGCCAGCAGCCACCTCTCGGGGATGAATGGCTACACCTTC
TRBV6-1	TRBJ2-7	once	.	CASSEGGNVVYEQYF	TGTGCCAGCAGTGAAGGGGGGAACGTCGTCTACGAGCAGTACTTC
TRBV7-6	TRBJ2-7	.	.	CASSLAGGSYEQYF	TGTGCCAGCAGCTTAGCGGGGGGATCCTACGAGCAGTACTTC
TRBV10-3	TRBJ1-6	.	.	CAISESGTEVIFANSPLHF	TGTGCCATCAGTGAGTCGGGGACCGAAGTCATCTTCGCCAATTCACCCCTCCACTTT
TRBV10-3	TRBJ1-4	.	TRBD1	CAISESGRGSEKLFF	TGTGCCATCAGTGAGTCGGGCAGGGGGAGTGAAAAACTGTTTTTT
TRBV11-3	TRBJ2-2	once	.	CASSPPRIGTANTGELFF	TGTGCCAGCAGCCCCCCACGGATCGGGACCGCGAACACCGGGGAGCTGTTTTTT
TRBV7-2	TRBJ2-3	once	.	CASKGGLYTDTQYF	TGTGCCAGCAAAGGGGGACTATACACAGATACGCAGTATTTT
TRBV21-1	TRBJ1-6	.	.	CAPADSPLHF	TGTGCCCCCGCGGATTCACCCCTCCACTTT
TRBV13	TRBJ2-7	.	TRBD2	CASSNRLAGYEQYF	TGTGCCAGCAGCAACCGACTAGCGGGGTACGAGCAGTACTTC
TRBV6-6	TRBJ2-2	.	TRBD1	CASNDRALNTGELFF	TGTGCCAGCAATGACAGGGCCCTGAACACCGGGGAGCTGTTTTTT
TRBV9	TRBJ2-3	.	TRBD2	CASSPGRGGPGDTQYF	TGTGCCAGCAGCCCAGGTCGGGGGGGGCCTGGAGATACGCAGTATTTT
TRBV9	TRBJ2-7	.	TRBD1	CASSVATRGLAYEQYF	TGTGCCAGCAGCGTAGCCACTAGGGGGCTAGCCTACGAGCAGTACTTC
TRBV4-3	TRBJ2-2	.	.	CASSQETTGELFF	TGCGCCAGCAGCCAGGAGACCACCGGGGAGCTGTTTTTT
TRBV4-3	TRBJ2-1	.	.	CASSQGFGSLQQFF	TGCGCCAGCAGCCAAGGTTTTGGTAGTCTTCAGCAGTTCTTC
TRBV4-1	TRBJ2-7	.	.	CASSQAVTYEQYF	TGCGCCAGCAGCCAAGCTGTCACCTACGAGCAGTACTTC
TRBV27	TRBJ2-3	.	.	CASSIRGNTQYF	TGTGCCAGCAGTATCAGGGGAAATACGCAGTATTTT
TRBV2	TRBJ2-3	.	TRBD2	CASSEGTSRNTDTQYF	TGTGCCAGCAGCGAGGGGACTAGCAGGAACACAGATACGCAGTATTTT
TRBV7-9	TRBJ2-1	.	TRBD2	CASSPSIPTSGEYNEQFF	TGTGCCAGCAGCCCGAGTATTCCGACTAGCGGAGAATACAATGAGCAGTTCTTC
TRBV4-1	TRBJ2-7	.	TRBD2	CASSQVLADTYEQYF	TGCGCCAGCAGCCAAGTCCTAGCGGACACCTACGAGCAGTACTTC
TRBV6-5	TRBJ2-1	.	.	CASSYSDYNEQFF	TGTGCCAGCAGTTACTCCGACTACAATGAGCAGTTCTTC
TRBV11-2	TRBJ2-7	.	.	CASSPKDSSYEQYF	TGTGCCAGCAGCCCCAAGGACAGTTCCTACGAGCAGTACTTC
TRBV28	TRBJ1-5	once	.	CASSSRTGSNQPQHF	TGTGCCAGCAGTTCAAGGACGGGTAGCAATCAGCCCCAGCATTTT
TRBV4-1	TRBJ2-1	.	.	CASSPIADDSYNEQFF	TGCGCCAGCAGCCCTATAGCGGACGACTCCTACAATGAGCAGTTCTTC
TRBV7-9	TRBJ1-1	.	TRBD1	CASSSPGGPNTEAFF	TGTGCCAGCAGCTCTCCAGGGGGGCCGAACACTGAAGCTTTCTTT
TRBV5-6	TRBJ2-7	.	.	CASSLGNLYEQYF	TGTGCCAGCAGCTTGGGGAACCTCTACGAGCAGTACTTC
TRBV6-1	TRBJ2-1	.	TRBD2	CVQDGGAPYNEQFF	TGTGTCCAGGACGGGGGGGCACCCTACAATGAGCAGTTCTTC
TRBV19	TRBJ2-7	.	.	CASSPAGQHYEQYF	TGTGCCAGTAGTCCTGCGGGACAGCACTACGAGCAGTACTTC